Below are 26 T cell receptor beta chains sequenced from a single sample in a study of T-cell memory formation after mild COVID-19. TCRdb independently ran MiXCR on the 5' RACE reads; one entry per CDR3 protein. This repertoire shows 450,000 to 650,000 distinct CDR3 sequences, roughly 18% found once; its top ten account for around 12%. Source material: PBMCs or a T cell subset sorted from them (not recorded which). The receptors were gathered from an adult woman who had mild COVID-19 (a few samples of this study predate the infection). Cell type and time point are not known.

Concerning this clonotype itself: Because the CDR3 is missing its conserved closing phenylalanine or tryptophan, this is likely a read error. The chain has TRBV5-5 and TRBJ1-2; D is undetermined. The CDR3 extends over 13 amino acids. The germline V and J ends were trimmed by 6 bases and 2 bases, with 11 bases remaining between them. CDR1 SGHKS and CDR2 YYEKEE come from the germline V gene (reference sequence). The CDR3 coding sequence is TGTGCCAGCACCCTTGGGGTCAACTATGGCTACACCGTC. It codes for CASTLGVNYGYTV.

The J gene is TRBJ2-7, the V gene TRBV29-1; D may be TRBD2 (7 bases). The germline CDR1 and CDR2 sequences are SQVTM and ANQGSEA. The germline V and J ends were trimmed by 4 bases and 6 bases, with 16 bases remaining between them. This CDR3 spans 13 amino acids. The CDR3 protein is CSVVAAGGREQYF. CDR3 sequence (DNA): TGCAGCGTTGTCGCCGCCGGGGGGCGCGAGCAGTACTTC.

The chain couples TRBV7-9 to TRBJ1-5; D is uncertain. The CDR3 is made up of 15 amino acids. Germline V lookup: CDR1 SEHNR, CDR2 FQNEAQ (reference sequence). V was cut by 5 bases and J by 0 bases, with 11 bases left in between. CDR3 bases: TGTGCCAGCAGCCCCGTTGGGATTAGCAATCAGCCCCAGCATTTT. Encoded protein: CASSPVGISNQPQHF.

This clonotype was recorded a few times. The V call is TRBV19, the J call TRBJ2-1, with 8 bases that match TRBD2. The germline V gene encodes CDR1 LNHDA and CDR2 SQIVND (reference sequence). The ends lost 3 bases at V and 7 bases at J; junction bases unmatched: 8. CDR3 length: 15 amino acids. CDR3 loop: CASSILSGSRNEQFF. In DNA form, the CDR3 reads TGTGCCAGTAGTATCCTCAGCGGGAGCCGTAATGAGCAGTTCTTC.

This clonotype was counted at least ten times. The chain employs TRBV24-1 and TRBJ1-2; D may be TRBD1 (6 bases). With 2 bases removed from V and 4 bases from J, the gap between germline ends came to 13 bases. The CDR3 sequence is 15 residues long. CDR1 is KGHDR and CDR2 is SFDVKD in the germline V gene. The CDR3 here is CATSDSGTSRYGYTF. DNA for the CDR3: TGTGCCACCAGTGATTCCGGGACATCCCGCTATGGCTACACCTTC.

This clonotype occurred many times. This sequence joins TRBV4-2 and TRBJ2-5; D is ambiguous. The CDR3 has 15 residues. V lost 0 bases and J 5 bases, leaving 13 bases between the germline ends. Germline loops: CDR1 LGHNA, CDR2 YNFKEQ. CDR3 in amino acids: CASSQEDRAQETQYF. CDR3 nucleotides: TGTGCCAGCAGCCAAGAAGATAGGGCACAGGAGACCCAGTACTTC.

CDR3: CASSPLRNTGELFF. The CDR3 DNA follows: TGTGCCAGCAGCCCCCTTCGGAACACCGGGGAGCTGTTTTTT. The rearrangement joins TRBV12-3 or TRBV12-4 to TRBJ2-2; D not certain. V lost 6 bases and J 1 base, leaving 9 bases between the germline ends. This CDR3 comprises 14 residues.

The table lists this clonotype with a few counts. CDR3 in DNA: TGTGCCTGGAGCCTTACGACTAGCGGGAGGGCCGGTGAGCAGTTCTTC. Its translation: CAWSLTTSGRAGEQFF. The rearrangement links TRBV30 to TRBJ2-1; 14 positions agree with TRBD2. The germline V gene encodes CDR1 GTSNPN and CDR2 SVGIG (reference sequence). The CDR3 is 16 residues long. V lost 3 bases, J lost 9 bases, and 10 bases stayed unmatched.

This clonotype was seen only a few times. V and J are TRBV7-9 and TRBJ1-6, with 8 positions matching TRBD1. Germline CDR1 is SEHNR and CDR2 is FQNEAQ (reference sequence). After removal of 4 bases from V and 10 bases from J, the junction contained 12 bases not matched to a gene. This CDR3 is built from 16 residues. The CDR3 DNA reads TGTGCCAGCAGCTCGCCTGGAACGACAGGGGCCTCACCCCTCCACTTT. It specifies CASSSPGTTGASPLHF.

The chain combines TRBV5-8 with TRBJ2-5; 10 nucleotides align to TRBD1. Looked up from germline, CDR1 is SGHTS and CDR2 is YDEGEE. V trimming: 4 bases; J trimming: 5 bases; junction bases outside the gene matches: 8. The CDR3 is 15 residues long. In DNA form, the CDR3 reads TGTGCCAGCAGCCCCCGGACAGGGGGTGTGGAGACCCAGTACTTC. Amino acids: CASSPRTGGVETQYF.

The rearrangement links TRBV9 to TRBJ1-1; tentative D call: TRBD1 (5 bases). The CDR3 totals 12 residues. V was pared by 4 bases and J by 6 bases, with 10 bases between. CDR1 is SGDLS and CDR2 is YYNGEE in the germline V gene. The CDR3 nucleotides read TGTGCCAGCAGCAGAGGGACTTCTGAAGCTTTCTTT. As protein: CASSRGTSEAFF.

In its sample, this clonotype was seen a few times. The genes are TRBV10-3 and TRBJ2-1, with a weak D call TRBD1 (6 bases). Germline CDR1 reads ENHRY; CDR2 reads SYGVKD. V lost 2 bases to trimming and J lost 12 bases, with 11 bases between them. This CDR3 has 12 residues. The DNA for the CDR3 is TGTGCCATCAGTGAGACGGCCAGGGGGCAGTTCTTC. It specifies CAISETARGQFF.

This clonotype came up a few times. V usage is TRBV5-6 and J usage is TRBJ1-6; no firm D call. The CDR3 runs to 16 residues. V was cut by 0 bases and J by 0 bases, with 7 bases left in between. Germline CDR1 SGHDT, CDR2 YYEEEE. The CDR3 region is CASSLAGSSYNSPLHF. Written as DNA, the CDR3 is TGTGCCAGCAGCTTGGCCGGGAGCTCCTATAATTCACCCCTCCACTTT.

V is TRBV6-1 and J is TRBJ1-5; D perhaps matches TRBD1 (6 bases). This CDR3 is built from 13 residues. The ends were cut back, 1 base at V and 7 bases at J, with 8 bases in the middle. Germline-derived CDR1 and CDR2 are MNHNS and SASEGT. This chain's CDR3 is CASSEDRVQPQHF. Written as DNA, the CDR3 is TGTGCCAGCAGTGAAGACAGGGTCCAGCCCCAGCATTTT.

The V gene is TRBV20-1, the J gene TRBJ2-2; weak D call: TRBD1 (5 bases). The CDR3 has 12 residues. Germline V gives CDR1 DFQATT, CDR2 SNEGSKA (reference sequence). V gave up 6 bases and J gave up 4 bases, with 9 bases separating them. In DNA, the CDR3 is TGCAGTGCCCCAGGGCTCACCGGGGAGCTGTTTTTT. This sequence encodes CSAPGLTGELFF.

The sample holds a few counts of this clonotype. The chain carries TRBV5-5 and TRBJ2-7; 11 bases match TRBD2. This CDR3 is built from 14 residues. The V gene's germline CDR1 is SGHKS and CDR2 YYEKEE (reference sequence). V lost 4 bases and J lost 6; bases outside the gene matches: 6. CDR3 in DNA: TGTGCCAGCAGCCAACTAGCGGGAGTGGGCGAGCAGTACTTC. Its protein is CASSQLAGVGEQYF.

The V call is TRBV6-2 or TRBV6-3, the J call TRBJ2-6, with TRBD1 matching over 7 bases. Looked up from germline, CDR1 is MNHEY and CDR2 is SVGEGT. This CDR3 is 16 amino acids long. With V trimmed by 8 bases and J by 0 bases, 7 bases remained unmatched. CDR3 sequence: CASGTVMLSGANVLTF. The CDR3 nucleotides read TGTGCCAGCGGGACAGTTATGCTCTCTGGGGCCAACGTCCTGACTTTC.

The chain employs TRBV7-8 and TRBJ2-7, with 8 positions matching TRBD2. Germline assignment: CDR1 SGHVS and CDR2 FQNEAQ. This CDR3 spans 15 amino acids. The trim removed 3 bases at V and 3 bases at J, leaving 7 bases unmatched. This CDR3 reads CASSLGLAGRYEQYF. DNA for the CDR3: TGTGCCAGCAGCTTGGGCCTAGCGGGCCGCTACGAGCAGTACTTC.

In its sample, this clonotype was seen a few times. The chain combines TRBV12-3 or TRBV12-4 with TRBJ1-4, with TRBD1 matching 8 bases. This CDR3 comprises 16 residues. J gave up 3 bases and V 2 bases, and 5 bases lay outside the gene matches. CDR3 region: CASSLPDRGSNEKLFF. The CDR3 region has the DNA TGTGCCAGCAGTTTACCCGACAGGGGCTCTAATGAAAAACTGTTTTTT.

This clonotype was observed many times. The chain has TRBV30 and TRBJ1-2; no firm D call. The CDR3 has 12 amino acids. Trimming removed 3 bases at V and 3 bases at J, with 8 bases between. Per the germline V gene, CDR1 is GTSNPN and CDR2 is SVGIG (reference sequence). The CDR3 region is CAWSRTDYGYTF. For the CDR3, the DNA is TGTGCCTGGAGCCGGACGGACTATGGCTACACCTTC.

This chain connects TRBV5-6 to TRBJ2-1; D uncertain. Trimming pared 0 bases from V and 13 bases from J, leaving 14 bases between. Germline V gene lookup returns CDR1 SGHDT and CDR2 YYEEEE. CDR3 length equals 13 residues. CDR3 DNA sequence: TGTGCCAGCAGCTTGGGGTCCTCTAACACCCAGTTCTTC. The encoded protein is CASSLGSSNTQFF.

In its sample, this clonotype was seen a few times. The V gene is TRBV5-1, the J gene TRBJ1-5; TRBD1 matches 7 bases. Germline V lookup: CDR1 SGHRS, CDR2 YFSETQ. The junction had 5 bases not matched to a gene; V was cut back by 2 bases and J by 3 bases. There are 15 residues in the CDR3. CDR3 sequence (DNA): TGCGCCAGCAGCTTATCGGGACAGCACAATCAGCCCCAGCATTTT. Translating it yields CASSLSGQHNQPQHF.

The chain uses TRBV24-1 and TRBJ2-3; 14 nucleotides agree with TRBD2. Trimming took 1 base from V and 5 from J; bases not matched to a gene: 4. The length of the CDR3 is 17 residues. The V gene's germline CDR1 is KGHDR and CDR2 SFDVKD. CDR3 residues: CATSDFGTSGSLDTQYF. CDR3 DNA: TGTGCCACCAGTGATTTTGGGACTAGCGGGAGTTTAGATACGCAGTATTTT.

The chain couples TRBV7-2 to TRBJ2-1; D possibly corresponds to TRBD2 (5 bases). The CDR3 runs to 13 residues. Trimming pared 2 bases from V and 8 bases from J, leaving 10 bases between. Germline-derived CDR1 and CDR2 are SGHTA and FQGNSA. The CDR3 coding sequence is TGTGCCAGCAGCTTATCCCGGCGGGATGAGCAGTTCTTC. As protein: CASSLSRRDEQFF.

In its sample, this clonotype was seen a few times. The chain couples TRBV4-3 to TRBJ2-2; possible D gene TRBD2, 6 bases. Germline values: CDR1 LGHNA, CDR2 YSLEER. The CDR3 totals 17 residues. Deletions cut 0 bases from V and 0 bases from J, with 11 bases between. DNA for the CDR3: TGCGCCAGCAGCCAAGATCGGTTAGCGGCGAACACCGGGGAGCTGTTTTTT. It encodes CASSQDRLAANTGELFF.

This clonotype was seen a few times. The V call is TRBV6-1, the J call TRBJ2-3; 7 bases line up with TRBD1. V lost 6 bases to trimming and J lost 2 bases; unmatched junction nucleotides: 5. Germline V gene data show CDR1 as MNHNS and CDR2 as SASEGT. This CDR3 has 14 amino acids. CDR3 region: CASSQGVDTDTQYF. In DNA, the CDR3 is TGTGCCAGCAGCCAGGGGGTCGACACAGATACGCAGTATTTT.